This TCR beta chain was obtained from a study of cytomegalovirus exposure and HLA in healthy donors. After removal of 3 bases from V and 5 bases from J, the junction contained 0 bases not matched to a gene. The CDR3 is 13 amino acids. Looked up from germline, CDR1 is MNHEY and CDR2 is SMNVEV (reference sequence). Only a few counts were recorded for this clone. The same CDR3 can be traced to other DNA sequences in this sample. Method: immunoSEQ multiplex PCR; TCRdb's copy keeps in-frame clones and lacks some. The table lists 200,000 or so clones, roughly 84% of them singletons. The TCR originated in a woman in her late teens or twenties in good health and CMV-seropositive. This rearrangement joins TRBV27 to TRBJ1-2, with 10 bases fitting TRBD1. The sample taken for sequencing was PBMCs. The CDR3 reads CASSLGQGYGYTF. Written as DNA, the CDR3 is TGTGCCAGCAGTTTGGGACAGGGGTATGGCTACACCTTC.